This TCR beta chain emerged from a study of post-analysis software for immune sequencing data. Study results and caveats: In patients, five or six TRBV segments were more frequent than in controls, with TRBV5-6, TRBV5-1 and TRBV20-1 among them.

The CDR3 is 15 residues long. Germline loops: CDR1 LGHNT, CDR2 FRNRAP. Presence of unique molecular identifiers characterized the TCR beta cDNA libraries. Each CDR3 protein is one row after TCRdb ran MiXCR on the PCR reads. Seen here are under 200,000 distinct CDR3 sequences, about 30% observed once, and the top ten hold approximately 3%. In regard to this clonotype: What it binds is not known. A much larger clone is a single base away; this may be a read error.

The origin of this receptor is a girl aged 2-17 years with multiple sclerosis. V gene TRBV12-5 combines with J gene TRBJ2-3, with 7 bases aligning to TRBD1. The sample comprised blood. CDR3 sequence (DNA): TGTGCTAGTGGTCCGGGACAGCCGTACACAGATGCGCAGTATTTT. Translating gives CASGPGQPYTDAQYF.